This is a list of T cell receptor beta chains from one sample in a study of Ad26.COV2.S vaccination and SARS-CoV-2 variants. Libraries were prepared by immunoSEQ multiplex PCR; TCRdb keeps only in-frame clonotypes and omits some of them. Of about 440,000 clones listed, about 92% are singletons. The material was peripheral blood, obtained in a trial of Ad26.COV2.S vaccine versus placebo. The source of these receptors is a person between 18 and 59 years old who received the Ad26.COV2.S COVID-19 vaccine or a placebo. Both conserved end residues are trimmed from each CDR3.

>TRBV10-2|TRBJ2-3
ASSDWEGLADTQY
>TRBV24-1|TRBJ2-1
ATSEDPGLPELQF
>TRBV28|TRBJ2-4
ASSFPIPGWTSGRAVLAKNIQY
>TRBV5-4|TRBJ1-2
ASSLFGGIYGYT
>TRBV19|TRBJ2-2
ASSTAVATGELF
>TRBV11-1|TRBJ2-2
ASSLARSYTGELF
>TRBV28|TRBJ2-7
ASSFSSGPEEQY
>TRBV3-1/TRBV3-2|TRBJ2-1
ASSPGASYNEQF
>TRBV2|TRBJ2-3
ASSGAATDTQY
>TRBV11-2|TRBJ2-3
ASIHRRASSTDTQY
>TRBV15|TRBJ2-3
ATSREGGSYSDTQY
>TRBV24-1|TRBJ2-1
ATSETGTSGNEQF
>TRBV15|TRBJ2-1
ATSFAGGRNEQF
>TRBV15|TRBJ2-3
ATSRAGTSGRGADTQY
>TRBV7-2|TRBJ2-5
ASSLDLKGTETQY
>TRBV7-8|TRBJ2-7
ASSLADYEQY
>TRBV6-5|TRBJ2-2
ASSLNTGELF
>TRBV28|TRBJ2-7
ASSKREIPHEQY
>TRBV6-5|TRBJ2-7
ASRGSGSYEQY
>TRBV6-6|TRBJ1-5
ASSYVQGRQPQH
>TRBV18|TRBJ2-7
ASSPTNYEQY
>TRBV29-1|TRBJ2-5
SVRLGGAETQY
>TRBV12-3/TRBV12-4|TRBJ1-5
ASRQGEDQPQH
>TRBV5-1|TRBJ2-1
ASSLETTFYNEQF
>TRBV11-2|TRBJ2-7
ASSLQYEQY
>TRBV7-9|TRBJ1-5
ASSLGGEIGNQPQH
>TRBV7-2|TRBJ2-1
ASSRGGQHNEQF
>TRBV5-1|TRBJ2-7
ASSFEDYSYEQY
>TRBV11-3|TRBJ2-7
ASSLIGQGHEQY
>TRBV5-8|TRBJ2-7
ASSFIGVSVAYEQY
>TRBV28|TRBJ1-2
ASSFRGRSYT
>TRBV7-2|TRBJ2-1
ASSSGTSNEQF
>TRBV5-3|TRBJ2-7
ARSFSTGGNSYEQY
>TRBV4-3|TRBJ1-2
ASSQEPRGHGYT
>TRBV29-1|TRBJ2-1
SAGQGGEQF
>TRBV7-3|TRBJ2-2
ASSFRVRTGELF
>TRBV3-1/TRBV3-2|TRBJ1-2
ASSQLPGTGDGYT
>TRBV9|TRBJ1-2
ASSVEGQVPYYGYT
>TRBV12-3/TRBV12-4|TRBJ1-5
ASSGGGQPQH
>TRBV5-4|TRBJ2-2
ASSFKQGDTGELF
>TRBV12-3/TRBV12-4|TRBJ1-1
ASSFTNTEAF
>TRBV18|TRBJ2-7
ASSPPGSRRTYEQY
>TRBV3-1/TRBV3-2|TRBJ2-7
ASSRTSRGEQY
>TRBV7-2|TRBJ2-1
ASYKTLAPGLNEQF
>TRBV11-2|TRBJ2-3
ASSPGIGLSTDTQY
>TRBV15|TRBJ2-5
ATSRTGTGEETQY
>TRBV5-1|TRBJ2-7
ASSLGTGGREQY
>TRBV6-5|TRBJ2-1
ASSYGAASYNEQF
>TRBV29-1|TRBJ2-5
SALGRGETQY
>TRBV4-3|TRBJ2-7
ASSQDPSRRGHSC
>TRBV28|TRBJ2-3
ASSLDPEGHEGTDTQY
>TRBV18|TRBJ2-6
ASSPTWSGANVLT
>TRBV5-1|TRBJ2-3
ASSLSNGDTQY
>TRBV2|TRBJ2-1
ASSDFGLFRAGGLNEQF
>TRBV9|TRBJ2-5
ASSAGMGLETQY
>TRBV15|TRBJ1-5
ATSRPPGPNSNQPQH
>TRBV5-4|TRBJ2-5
ASSPGLAGGQETQY